This T cell receptor (beta chain) stems from a study of cytomegalovirus exposure and HLA in healthy donors (TCRdb year 2017). Looking at the study overall: An earlier analysis of approximately 550 of the donors reported 250 to 350 Gb of sequence data and approximately 110 million unique TCR beta sequences from 150 million to 200 million T cells. Roughly 300 gigabases of sequencing data and 70 million to 100 million unique TCR sequences were included in an early release covering roughly 600 HLA-typed donors. The genetic ancestry cluster associated with self-reported Caucasian donors included 65% to 90% of the approximately 410 genotyped donors. The study was designed to test whether signatures of past pathogen exposure could be identified by cataloging public T cell receptors. Using immunosequencing, the study profiled T cell repertoires from 500 to 800 subjects and related those repertoires to cytomegalovirus serostatus. Along with the roughly 700-subject first cohort, a separate validation cohort of about 110 different subjects was used. To predict cytomegalovirus infection status, the study combined high-throughput TCR immunosequencing, statistical association of individual TCRs with disease status, and machine learning. A later analysis re-analyzed previously published TCR beta repertoires from 660 or so donors and added high-resolution HLA genotyping to study TCR occurrence patterns. In the later analysis, no new phenotypic data were used to find candidate immune exposures; instead, reliance was placed on TCR beta sequences and their occurrence across donors. An earlier analysis of 587 of the donors used high-throughput TCR beta sequencing to judge whether each TCR beta V gene segment behaved as functional or pseudogenic. Alongside the repertoire data, information on donor age, sex, ethnicity and CMV serostatus was compiled. A later genetic analysis used genome-wide SNP genotypes for about 65% of the 666 donors, treating that subset as a discovery cohort. All discovery cohort repertoires had been generated on a single sequencing platform. Class I and class II HLA loci were covered by the typing at four-digit resolution. Typing coverage differed by locus: A, B, C, DRB1 and DQB1 were typed in roughly 629-630 donors, DQA1 in about 500, DPA1 in approximately 610, and DPB1 in 450 to 480. Four or five DR-DQ haplotypes were treated as single units for association and clustering because of strong linkage in the cohort. Among about 370 genotyped donors of the cohort, an average of approximately 240,000 unique TCR beta nucleotide sequences was sequenced per donor, of which about 18% were non-productive.

Study-wide conclusions, independent of this receptor: It was suggested by the authors that the approach could potentially be generalized to other disease states and immunological phenotypes. A later analysis associated approximately 17,000 TCR beta sequences with specific HLA alleles at a false discovery rate of 0.05. Presence/absence analyses assumed roughly uniform sequencing depth across donors, an assumption that may not hold. An earlier analysis of some 590 of the donors showed that most TCR beta V segments appeared in productive rearrangements either about 87% or about 30% of the time, which broadly matched IMGT annotations. Several of the top co-occurrence clusters appeared to be linked to parvovirus B19, influenza, CMV and Epstein-Barr virus, according to a later analysis. HLA typing was unavailable for some donors at each locus, so association tests used only the typed subset. Strong co-occurrence of HLA alleles, especially DR and DQ, made assigning TCR associations to individual alleles difficult. Immune exposure information for the cohort was limited to CMV serostatus. In a later analysis, TCR association rates were found to vary across HLA loci, with the most associated TCRs seen for DRB1 alleles and the fewest for HLA-C alleles. In a later analysis, HLA-associated TCR beta chains showed more clonal expansion and lower generation probabilities than non-associated chains that were equally common. According to a later analysis, most CMV-associated TCR beta chains appeared to be HLA-restricted, and the HLA associations seemed to be driven largely by CMV exposure. Linkage disequilibrium might explain the correlated functional status among segregating V segments, but an unknown experimental factor could not be excluded. A cluster of highly shared sequence variants was judged likely to represent a technical artifact of the sequencing pipeline. The earlier analysis of approximately 590 of the donors excluded roughly 16 rarely observed V segments, including chromosome 9 orphons, because counts were too low. In both the original and validation cohorts, the classifier was reported to diagnose cytomegalovirus status with high specificity and sensitivity. V-gene and J-gene trimming of TCR beta chains was associated with a missense DCLRE1C variant in a later genetic analysis, and the association was replicated in an independent cohort. A few of the identified cytomegalovirus-associated TCR beta chains were confirmed in vitro to be specific for cytomegalovirus antigens. A further reported finding was that TCR beta sequences accurately predicted the HLA-A and HLA-B alleles for most subjects in the first cohort. In this cohort, only TCR beta chains were sequenced, and detectable features were limited by the absence of alpha or paired-chain data. Some IMGT-functional V segments, including TRBV6-2 and TRBV6-3, could not be told apart with the 87-base-pair reads, so those segments were excluded. While some public TCRs were present in many individuals, most TCR sequences turned up only very rarely across donors. A later genetic analysis reported fewer N-insertions in productive TCRs among donors in an Asian-associated ancestry cluster than the roughly 700-donor mean. In the study, some 160 TCR beta chains were listed as associated with cytomegalovirus.

From cysteine to phenylalanine, the CDR3 is 20 amino acids long. Of the read, only the CDR3 DNA is kept; its 60 bases are in frame from base 1. Per the germline V gene, MGHRA is the CDR1 and YSYEKL is the CDR2. V loses 0 bases of germline sequence and J loses 0 bases, and the interval between the two ends is 21 bases. Libraries came from the immunoSEQ multiplex PCR assay. A mixture of 60 forward primers for TCR Vbeta segments and 13 reverse primers for TCR Jbeta segments was used in the multiplex PCR. The CDR3 region of rearranged TCR beta genes was amplified from genomic DNA with a multiplex PCR assay. The Illumina HiSeq System was used to sequence the amplified TCR beta libraries as 87-base-pair reads. The published analysis was carried out like this. A later analysis counted about 80 million unique TCR beta chains across the 700 or so repertoires, and around 9.9 million of these chains were shared by at least two donors. To remove PCR and sequencing errors, raw reads were error-corrected and collapsed into unique sequences using a nearest-neighbor algorithm that merged closely related sequences. Alignment of CDR3 sequences to IMGT reference sequences was used to assign V, D and J gene segments. For a sequence to be retained, a match of at least six nucleotides was required to both a V gene segment and a J gene segment. A rearrangement counted as productive if the CDR3 had no stop codons and remained in frame with V and J, and every other rearrangement counted as non-productive. Following IMGT convention, CDR3 was defined as the stretch from the second conserved V-encoded cysteine up to the conserved J-encoded phenylalanine. In an earlier analysis of just under 600 of the donors, sequences lacking an unambiguous match to a single V gene segment were excluded. An earlier analysis of almost 600 of the donors classified V segments as functional when productive rearrangements were above 56.7% and as segregating when the standard deviation between donors was above 5%. A statistical classification framework was built to diagnose cytomegalovirus status from the catalog of TCR beta chain sequences. A later analysis assigned V and J genes by comparing TCR nucleotide sequences with IMGT/GENE-DB human TR gene sequences. The TCRdist pipeline was used in a later analysis to assign CDR3 sequences and most-parsimonious VDJ recombination scenarios. In a later analysis, each TCR beta chain was defined by its CDR3 amino acid sequence together with its V-gene family, and reads without a unique V-gene family were excluded. A later analysis removed 592 highly shared, low-generation-probability nucleotide sequences to deal with suspected cross-contamination and a sequencing artifact. For each public chain, a later analysis derived a clonal expansion index from normalized ranks of inferred template counts within each repertoire. Generation probabilities in a later analysis came from a VDJ recombination model fitted to out-of-frame rearrangements, and those results were checked against IGoR. Hypergeometric tests were used in a later analysis to score TCR-TCR, TCR-HLA and TCR-CMV co-occurrence, with a repertoire-size bias correction applied to the TCR pairs. In a later analysis, false discovery rates were estimated by permuting HLA or CMV assignments 20 times. In a later analysis, co-occurring TCRs were grouped using DBSCAN, and TCRdist sequence similarity was added for clustering within HLA-allele-positive subsets. Repertoires with fewer than 30,000 or more than 120,000 public chains were left out of co-occurrence clustering, as were about 5 repertoires with anomalous nucleotide sharing. Sourced from immuneACCESS, this table was stored by TCRdb with only in-frame sequences that have V and J called. A share of the clones is absent; for the studies checked, an unresolved V gene accounts for under half, and the remainder has no known explanation. The D gene and trimming were derived from the DNA, and the V and J assignments and clone size from that table. In this sample the table shows some 180,000 clones, over 65% of which occur a single time. The top ten clones comprise roughly 3.7% of the sample.

To note about this clone: Its antigen is not yet known. There are no base qualities to consult, and no much larger clone falls within one base.

In total, fewer than 750 healthy bone marrow donors made up the cohort. Cohort members were all nominally healthy when sampled, although unrecorded immune exposures were likely present. The donor was CMV seropositive and belonged to the group of 270 or so seropositive cohort members. A peripheral blood sample was provided by each donor, and peripheral blood mononuclear cells were used for TCR beta sequencing. The Qiagen DNeasy Blood Extraction Kit was used to extract genomic DNA from the blood cell samples. The sequencing input was PBMCs. The chain links TRBV4-1 with TRBJ1-5; the D gene is unclear. The sequence was collected from a woman between 55 and 75 years old in good health and CMV-seropositive. This receptor has the CDR3 CASSQDLFGVTRLSNQPQHF. At the DNA level, the sequence is TGCGCCAGCAGCCAAGATCTTTTCGGGGTCACTCGACTTAGCAATCAGCCCCAGCATTTT.